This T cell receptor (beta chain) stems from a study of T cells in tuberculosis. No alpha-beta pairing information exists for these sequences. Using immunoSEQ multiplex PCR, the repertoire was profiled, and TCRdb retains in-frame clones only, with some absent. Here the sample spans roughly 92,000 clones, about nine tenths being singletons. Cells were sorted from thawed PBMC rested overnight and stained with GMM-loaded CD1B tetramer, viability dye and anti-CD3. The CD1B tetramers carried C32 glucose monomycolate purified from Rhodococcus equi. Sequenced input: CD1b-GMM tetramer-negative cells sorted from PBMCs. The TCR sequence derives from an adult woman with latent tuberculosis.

The CDR3 DNA reads TGTGCCAGCGGAACCAGGGACAGGGATGTGAGCGAGCAGTTCTTC. Its protein is CASGTRDRDVSEQFF. V is TRBV5-4 and J is TRBJ2-1; 9 positions agree with TRBD1. V lost 7 bases, J lost 10 bases, and 15 bases stayed unmatched. CDR1 is SGHNT, CDR2 YYREEE, per germline (reference sequence). The CDR3 totals 15 residues.